The sequence of this TCR beta chain was determined in a study of cytomegalovirus exposure and HLA in healthy donors. Use of 60 Vbeta and 13 Jbeta primers characterized the PCR. Profiled with immunoSEQ multiplex PCR; TCRdb holds only in-frame clones, not every one. The sample has some 150,000 clones, 70% to 90% seen once; the top ten hold around 0.85%. The sample comprised PBMCs. This sequence was found in a young woman in good health and CMV-seronegative.

In nucleotides, the CDR3 is TGCGCCAGCCGGGTCCATGAGCAGTTCTTC. This codes for CASRVHEQFF. The chain carries TRBV23-1 and TRBJ2-1, with D uncertain. TRBV23-1 carries the ORF label, with uncertain function. Trimming stripped 8 bases from V and 8 bases from J, with 7 bases between. This CDR3 region has 10 residues.